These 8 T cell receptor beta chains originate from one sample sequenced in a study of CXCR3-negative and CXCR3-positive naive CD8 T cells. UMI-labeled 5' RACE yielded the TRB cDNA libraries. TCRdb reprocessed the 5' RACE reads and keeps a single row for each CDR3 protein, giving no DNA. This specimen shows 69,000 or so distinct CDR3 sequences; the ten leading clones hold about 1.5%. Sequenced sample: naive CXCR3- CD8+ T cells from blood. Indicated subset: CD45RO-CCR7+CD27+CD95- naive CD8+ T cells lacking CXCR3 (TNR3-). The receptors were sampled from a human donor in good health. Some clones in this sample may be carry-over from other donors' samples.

The CDR3 is CASSSLITEAFF. The rearrangement uses TRBV13 and TRBJ1-1. The CDR3 is 12 amino acids. CDR1 PRHDT and CDR2 FYEKMQ come from the germline V gene (reference sequence).

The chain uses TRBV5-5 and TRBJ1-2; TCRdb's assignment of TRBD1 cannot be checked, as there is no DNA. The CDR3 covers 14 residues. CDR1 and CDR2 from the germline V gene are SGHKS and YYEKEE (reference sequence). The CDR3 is CASSFGQTNYGYTF.

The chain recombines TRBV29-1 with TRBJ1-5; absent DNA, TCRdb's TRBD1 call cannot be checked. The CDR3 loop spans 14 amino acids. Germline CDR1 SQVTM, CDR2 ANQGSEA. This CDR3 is CSHPGQPISEPQHF.

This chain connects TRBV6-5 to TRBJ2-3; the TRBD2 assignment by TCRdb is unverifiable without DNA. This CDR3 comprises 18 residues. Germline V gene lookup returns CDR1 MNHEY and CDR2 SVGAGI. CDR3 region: CASSYSFGTSGGADTQYF.

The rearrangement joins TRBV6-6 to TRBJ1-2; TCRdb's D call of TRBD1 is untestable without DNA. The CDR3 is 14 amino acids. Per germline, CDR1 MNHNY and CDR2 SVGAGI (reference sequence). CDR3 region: CASSLIRQGHGYTF.

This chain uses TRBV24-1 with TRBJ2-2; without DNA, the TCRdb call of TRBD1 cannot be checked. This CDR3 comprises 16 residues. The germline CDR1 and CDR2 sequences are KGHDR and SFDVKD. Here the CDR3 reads CATSAWDRVNTGELFF.

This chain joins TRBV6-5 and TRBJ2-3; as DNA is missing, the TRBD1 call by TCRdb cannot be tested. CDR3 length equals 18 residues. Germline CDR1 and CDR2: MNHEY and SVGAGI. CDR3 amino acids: CASSYSGNRGISTDTQYF.

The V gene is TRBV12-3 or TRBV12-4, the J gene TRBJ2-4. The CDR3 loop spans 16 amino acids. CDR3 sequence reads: CASSYSGETAKNIQYF.